A single sample gave rise to the 2 T cell receptor beta chains below, sequenced in a study of identifying expanded T cells in peripheral blood. TCRdb keeps only in-frame clones here, not all; method: immunoSEQ multiplex PCR. The table lists more than 75,000 clones, 85% to 90% of them singletons. The sample consisted of blood. The receptor source for this set is a person aged 18-69 years in good health.

The J gene is TRBJ2-3, the V gene TRBV5-1, with 7 bases lining up with TRBD2. The length of the CDR3 is 16 residues. Trimming cost V 3 bases and J 4 bases; bases outside gene matches: 11. The germline gives CDR1 SGHRS, CDR2 YFSETQ. DNA of the CDR3: TGCGCCAGCAGCTCCGGGGGGAGAGTGGAGGCAGATACGCAGTATTTT. Translation: CASSSGGRVEADTQYF. The full variable domain, with the rest looked up from reference TRBV5-1 and TRBJ2-3, is KAGVTQTPRYLIKTRGQQVTLSCSPISGHRSVSWYQQTPGQGLQFLFEYFSETQRNKGNFPGRFSGRQFSNSRSEMNVSTLELGDSALYLCASSSGGRVEADTQYFGPGTRLTVL.

This chain links TRBV28 with TRBJ2-6; 7 nucleotides match TRBD1. J lost 3 bases, V lost 5 bases, and 10 bases had no gene match. CDR3 size: 17 residues. Germline CDR1 and CDR2: MDHEN and SYDVKM. The CDR3: CASSPRQGIGGANVLTF. In DNA, the CDR3 is TGTGCCAGCAGTCCCCGACAGGGTATTGGTGGGGCCAACGTCCTGACTTTC.